This record concerns one TCR beta chain sequence. No cognate antigen has been identified for it. This may be a read error: a much more frequent sequence differs by one nucleotide. The data belong to a study of regulatory T cells in long-lasting Graves disease (dated by TCRdb to about 2021). For the study in its entirety: Persistent Graves' disease was defined as persistently positive TSH receptor autoantibodies together with antithyroid drug treatment for over 5 years. Peripheral blood TCR sequencing and RNA sequencing compared persistent Graves' disease patients with newly diagnosed Graves' disease patients. The study was conducted in China and was registered as a clinical trial. A total of roughly 35 samples underwent TCR sequencing: approximately 13 from persistent and 20 from newly diagnosed Graves' disease patients. Antithyroid drugs had been taken for approximately 9.7 years on average by persistent Graves' disease patients in the clinical cohort. On the study overall, not on this receptor specifically: Compared with newly diagnosed patients, persistent Graves' disease patients had lower TCR Shannon entropy and fewer highly expanded clones, which suggests clonal expansion. Sequencing and analysis were limited to the TCR beta chain. The authors acknowledged the small sample size as a limitation that may reduce accuracy. The study examined only peripheral blood because the primary lesion, thyroid tissue, could not be accessed. TRBV28, TRBJ1-2 and TRBJ2-5 were preferentially used in persistent disease, while TRBV20-1 and TRBJ2-1 were favored in newly diagnosed disease. Patients with persistent disease shared more public clonotypes (fewer than 3,000) than newly diagnosed patients did (approximately 970).

According to the germline V gene, CDR1 reads MNHNS and CDR2 reads SASEGT. From the cysteine up to the phenylalanine, the CDR3 has a length of 15 residues. The DNA shown is the 45-base CDR3, in frame from base 1. The time point label for this specimen denotes: persistent/refractory GD, antithyroid drugs over 5 years with positive TRAb. For both TCR sequencing and RNA sequencing, RNA was extracted from PBMCs using TRIzol. The diagnosis of Graves' disease was made according to American Thyroid Association guidelines. Patients for the study were recruited at an endocrinology department in Xi'an, China. Each patient gave about 8.1 milliliters of peripheral blood, collected in an EDTA anticoagulant tube. Ficoll Paque Plus density gradient separation was used to isolate PBMCs, and no further T cell sorting was performed. RNA quality was checked with an Agilent 2100 Bioanalyzer and agarose gel, and concentration with a NanoDrop 2000.

Libraries were constructed by multiplex PCR. TCRdb names Illumina HiSeq 4000 as the instrument used. CDR3 regions were amplified by Arm-PCR with iRepertoire HTBI primers to construct TCR beta libraries. Before sequencing, the PCR products went through gel purification. Processing in the source paper ran as follows. Gene usage analysis of CDR3 amino acid clonotypes relied on the 60 to 65 TRBV and fewer than 15 TRBJ segments identified across samples. COPE and FqMerger were used to merge filtered high-quality paired reads into contigs. BLAST was used to align contigs to the IMGT TRBV, TRBD and TRBJ reference genes, and CDR3 was defined following IMGT. Any clonotype with a frequency above 0.1% was classified as a highly expanded clone. Shannon entropy was used to measure repertoire diversity, and the Gini coefficient was used to measure V-J evenness. Public clonotypes were defined as clonotypes shared by more than one individual. TCRdb redid the processing of the public reads, applying fastp at Q25 and MiXCR, and retained in-frame beta chains. Every CDR3 protein is listed once, alongside the most common genes and DNA of its rows. What appears here as the V and J calls and clone size reflects TCRdb's work, not the paper's. The sample table records 400,000 to 600,000 distinct CDR3 sequences; roughly 21% of these occur just once. 7% to 9% of the sample is in the top ten clones.

The receptor chain draws on TRBV6-1 and TRBJ2-7, with 7 bases matching TRBD1. The starting material was peripheral blood mononuclear cells (PBMCs), obtained when the disease was refractory, from a patient treated with antithyroid drugs. This clonotype was obtained from a female donor with Graves disease. At the DNA level, the sequence is TGTGCCAGCAGTCACTCCGGGACAGTGTCCTGCGAGCAGTACTTC. This translates into CASSHSGTVSCEQYF.